This T cell receptor beta chain is from a study of T cell changes during pregnancy in multiple sclerosis. The CDR3 has 14 residues. The germline V gene has CDR1 MNHEY and CDR2 SMNVEV (reference sequence). Trimming took off 5 bases at V and 1 base at J, with 11 bases between the two ends. This clone has only a few counts. Sequencing was performed with immunoSEQ multiplex PCR; in TCRdb, only in-frame clones are kept and a portion is missing. Of 50,000 to 75,000 clones in the sample, 91% were seen once. This rearrangement joins TRBV27 to TRBJ1-2, with D perhaps matching TRBD1 (6 bases). The sequence derives from a female donor in good health, enrolled as a control in a pregnancy study. Sequenced here: peripheral blood, sampled after pregnancy. CDR3 sequence reads: CASSVLQGNYGYTF. The CDR3 DNA is TGTGCCAGCAGTGTACTACAGGGTAACTATGGCTACACCTTC.